This T cell receptor (beta chain) derives from a study of T cell responses to AZD1222 COVID-19 vaccine. Profiling relied on immunoSEQ multiplex PCR, and the TCRdb table lists in-frame clones only, not all of them. The sample carries 150,000 to 180,000 clones, about 88% recorded once. The sequence derives from an adult in good health. Source: peripheral blood, taken on day 0 of AZD1222 vaccination.

This CDR3 is CASSESWGSSYNEQFF. CDR3 DNA: TGTGCCAGCAGTGAATCCTGGGGGAGCTCCTACAATGAGCAGTTCTTC. This chain uses TRBV25-1 with TRBJ2-1; D is possibly TRBD1 or TRBD2 (5 bases each). Trimming took 1 base from V and 0 from J, leaving 10 bases between them. Germline assignment: CDR1 MGHDK and CDR2 SYGVNS. This CDR3 is built from 16 residues. Combining the CDR3 with reference TRBV25-1 and TRBJ2-1 gives the whole variable domain EADIYQTPRYLVIGTGKKITLECSQTMGHDKMYWYQQDPGMELHLIHYSYGVNSTEKGDLSSESTVSRIRTEHFPLTLESARPSHTSQYLCASSESWGSSYNEQFFGPGTRLTVL.